The 20 T cell receptor beta chains below come from one sample, sequenced in a study of T cells after yellow fever vaccination. From the 5' RACE reads, TCRdb called clonotypes with MiXCR, one entry per CDR3 protein. The sample yields 620,000 or so distinct CDR3 sequences, approximately 13% seen once. Sequences were derived from PBMCs, sampled on the day of the yellow fever booster vaccination. Receptor source: a man in his thirties or forties who received the YFV17D yellow fever vaccine.

The chain carries TRBV7-2 and TRBJ2-7, with 7 nucleotides matching TRBD1. The V and J ends lost 6 bases and 1 base, in that order; junction bases with no gene match: 3. The CDR3 is 13 amino acids. CDR1 is SGHTA and CDR2 is FQGNSA in the germline V gene. CDR3 nucleotides: TGTGCCAGCAGAAACAGGGGTTCCTACGAGCAGTACTTC. Its protein product is CASRNRGSYEQYF.

The gene calls are TRBV28 and TRBJ2-7; maybe TRBD1 (5 bases). CDR1 MDHEN and CDR2 SYDVKM come from the germline V gene. V was pared by 7 bases and J by 2 bases, with 18 bases between. CDR3 length: 15 amino acids. Here the CDR3 DNA reads TGTGCCAGCACCAAACGTTCAGCAGGGACCTACGAGCAGTACTTC. Amino acid sequence: CASTKRSAGTYEQYF.

This chain joins TRBV5-1 and TRBJ1-1, with no clear D. The germline CDR1 and CDR2 sequences are SGHRS and YFSETQ. The ends were cut back, 5 bases at V and 2 bases at J, with 7 bases in the middle. The CDR3 spans 12 residues. The CDR3 sequence: CASRSPNTEAFF. In DNA, the CDR3 is TGCGCCAGCAGGTCCCCAAACACTGAAGCTTTCTTT.

This sequence joins TRBV9 and TRBJ2-1; 14 positions match TRBD2. V gave up 0 bases and J gave up 8 bases; unmatched junction bases: 7. Germline loops: CDR1 SGDLS, CDR2 YYNGEE. The CDR3 sequence is 17 residues long. The CDR3 DNA sequence: TGTGCCAGCAGCGTAGCTGATGGGACTAGCGGGAGTTATGAGCAGTTCTTC. This encodes CASSVADGTSGSYEQFF.

The sample holds many counts of this clonotype. DNA of the CDR3: TGTGCCATCAGTGGGAGCCTCAGCTCCTACGAGCAGTACTTC. It translates to CAISGSLSSYEQYF. This chain joins TRBV10-3 and TRBJ2-7; no firm D call. This CDR3 comprises 14 residues. Germline CDR1 reads ENHRY; CDR2 reads SYGVKD. Trimming stripped 4 bases from V and 0 bases from J, with 10 bases between.

This clonotype was recorded a few times. The germline gene is not matched at one end of the junction; a read error may be the cause. This sequence joins TRBV5-8 and TRBJ2-7, with unresolved D. The germline V gene has CDR1 SGHTS and CDR2 YDEGEE. The CDR3 sequence is 12 residues long. The CDR3 DNA reads TGCGCTACGGGCAGACCGTACTACGAGCAGTACTTC. As protein: CATGRPYYEQYF.

CDR3 DNA: TGTGCCAGCAGCGTAGTGGGGGTGGACACTGAAGCTTTCTTT. Translating gives CASSVVGVDTEAFF. V usage is TRBV9 and J usage is TRBJ1-1; perhaps TRBD1 as D (5 bases). CDR3 length: 14 amino acids. V was shortened by 0 bases and J by 3 bases, with 9 bases between the two germline ends. CDR1 is SGDLS and CDR2 is YYNGEE in the germline V gene.

The rearrangement links TRBV5-1 to TRBJ1-6, with 9 bases fitting TRBD1. Germline lookup yields CDR1 SGHRS and CDR2 YFSETQ. The length of the CDR3 is 14 residues. The trim removed 5 bases at V and 7 bases at J, leaving 4 bases unmatched. CDR3 sequence (DNA): TGCGCCAGCAGGCCGGACAGGGGAAATTCACCCCTCCACTTT. Translated: CASRPDRGNSPLHF.

The rearrangement links TRBV30 to TRBJ2-7, with TRBD2 matching over 9 bases. From germline, CDR1 is GTSNPN and CDR2 SVGIG (reference sequence). The CDR3 consists of 14 residues. The ends lost 3 bases at V and 4 bases at J; junction bases unmatched: 7. CDR3 DNA sequence: TGTGCCTGGAGGGTCCTAGCGGGAAGTTACGAGCAGTACTTC. It encodes CAWRVLAGSYEQYF.

The chain uses TRBV3-1 and TRBJ2-3, with 9 bases that match TRBD1. This CDR3 has 18 residues. The ends lost 4 bases at V and 0 bases at J; junction bases unmatched: 11. CDR1 is LGHDT, CDR2 YNNKEL, per germline (reference sequence). CDR3 DNA sequence: TGTGCCAGCAGCCGTCGGGCAACAGGGGGCGGTAGCACAGATACGCAGTATTTT. This gives the protein CASSRRATGGGSTDTQYF.

A remark on this clonotype: Compared with germline, one end of the junction differs, possibly owing to a read error. The J gene is TRBJ2-5, the V gene TRBV5-1; D gene uncertain. Germline V gene sequence: CDR1 SGHRS, CDR2 YFSETQ. The CDR3 extends over 14 amino acids. CDR3 protein: CVSSWRKVEETQYF. The CDR3 coding sequence is TGCGTCAGCAGCTGGAGAAAGGTGGAGGAGACCCAGTACTTC.

CDR3 nucleotides: TGCAGTGCTAGGGCACTAGCGCCGAGCTCCTACAATGAGCAGTTCTTC. Translating it yields CSARALAPSSYNEQFF. The V call is TRBV20-1, the J call TRBJ2-1; 7 bases match TRBD2. CDR1 is DFQATT and CDR2 is SNEGSKA in the germline V gene (reference sequence). The CDR3 is made up of 16 amino acids. J was trimmed by 0 bases and V by 3 bases; bases with no gene match: 8.

This clonotype came up a few times. This chain connects TRBV12-3 or TRBV12-4 to TRBJ2-1; D perhaps matches TRBD2 (6 bases). CDR3 length: 16 amino acids. V gave up 3 bases and J gave up 15 bases, with 27 bases separating them. CDR3 in amino acids: CASSFYGQSEGLVLFF. The CDR3 nucleotides read TGTGCCAGCAGTTTCTACGGACAATCGGAGGGTCTGGTTCTGTTCTTC.

The V gene is TRBV6-5, the J gene TRBJ2-7; possibly TRBD1 or TRBD2 for D (5 bases each). This CDR3 has 15 residues. CDR1 MNHEY and CDR2 SVGAGI come from the germline V gene. Trimming cost V 0 bases and J 6 bases, with 15 bases left between them. CDR3 coding DNA: TGTGCCAGCAGTTACTCCGCGAGGGGCACGGGCGAGCAGTACTTC. This encodes CASSYSARGTGEQYF.

The chain recombines TRBV20-1 with TRBJ2-7, with TRBD1 identical over 9 bases. Per germline, CDR1 DFQATT and CDR2 SNEGSKA (reference sequence). The CDR3 covers 14 residues. V dropped 5 bases and J dropped 4; count of bases not matched to a gene: 9. The CDR3 sequence: CSAPGTGLTYEQYF. The CDR3 bases are TGCAGTGCTCCCGGGACAGGGTTAACGTACGAGCAGTACTTC.

This sequence joins TRBV15 and TRBJ2-7; D perhaps matches TRBD1 (6 bases). Trimming removed 0 bases from V and 7 bases from J, with 16 bases in between. This CDR3 contains 15 residues. CDR1 LNHNV and CDR2 YYDKDF come from the germline V gene (reference sequence). The CDR3 DNA follows: TGTGCCACCAGCAGAGATCAAGGACAGTCGGGGGAGCAGTACTTC. This sequence encodes CATSRDQGQSGEQYF.

In its sample, this clonotype was seen a few times. The chain is built from TRBV7-2 and TRBJ1-5; D is perhaps TRBD1 (6 bases). V lost 5 bases, J lost 7 bases, and 15 bases lay in between. CDR1 and CDR2 (germline): SGHTA, FQGNSA. The CDR3 covers 14 residues. The CDR3 bases are TGTGCCAGCAGCCCGGGACAAGCTGGCCAGCCCCAGCATTTT. Protein sequence: CASSPGQAGQPQHF. Full variable domain (remainder filled in from reference TRBV7-2 and TRBJ1-5): GAGVSQSPSNKVTEKGKDVELRCDPISGHTALYWYRQSLGQGLEFLIYFQGNSAPDKSGLPSDRFSAERTGGSVSTLTIQRTQQEDSAVYLCASSPGQAGQPQHFGDGTRLSIL.

This clonotype was observed a few times. This chain joins TRBV18 and TRBJ1-5; D not resolved. Between the trimmed V and J ends, which lost 6 bases and 6 bases, there was a span of 18 bases. There are 15 residues in the CDR3. Germline lookup yields CDR1 KGHSH and CDR2 LQKENI. CDR3 bases: TGTGCCAGCTCTTTGTGGGCGGCAGTAAGTCAGCCCCAGCATTTT. Translated, it gives CASSLWAAVSQPQHF.

This clonotype was counted between two and nine times. The chain recombines TRBV27 with TRBJ2-4; 7 nucleotides agree with TRBD2. V dropped 3 bases and J dropped 9; count of bases not matched to a gene: 5. CDR1 and CDR2 (germline): MNHEY, SMNVEV (reference sequence). CDR3 size: 13 residues. This CDR3 reads CASSFGTKGIQYF. The CDR3 region has the DNA TGTGCCAGCAGTTTTGGGACTAAAGGCATTCAGTACTTC.

This clonotype was detected a few times. The chain joins TRBV12-3 or TRBV12-4 to TRBJ2-7; the match to TRBD1 covers 9 bases. The V gene end was trimmed by 7 bases and the J gene end by 5 bases; junction bases not matched to a gene: 9. CDR3 size: 14 residues. CDR3 DNA sequence: TGTGCCAGCACCCCCGGACAGGGGATCCACGAGCAGTACTTC. It encodes CASTPGQGIHEQYF.